Listed here is a single TCR beta chain. Produced via immunoSEQ multiplex PCR; TCRdb's table is partial and in-frame only. Among more than 250,000 clones listed, 75% to 90% were seen once. Germline V gene lookup returns CDR1 LGHNA and CDR2 YSLEER. CDR3 size: 15 residues. V shed 4 bases, J shed 1 base, and the junction held 2 bases outside the gene matches. These data are taken from a study of blood T cell repertoires in COVID-19. Study details: Samples representing acute and convalescent COVID-19 were sourced from the United States, Italy and Spain. PBMCs, B-cell-depleted T cells, or T cells were the source of the cDNA or gDNA that made up the material.

This chain links TRBV4-3 with TRBJ2-2; 8 bases match TRBD2. The sequenced material came from peripheral blood. The sequence was obtained from a woman aged 25-40 years who had recovered from COVID-19. The CDR3 loop is CASSLAGGNTGELFF. The DNA of the CDR3 is TGCGCCAGCAGCCTGGCGGGAGGGAACACCGGGGAGCTGTTTTTT.